A single sample gave rise to the 20 T cell receptor beta chains below, sequenced in a study of blood T cell repertoires in COVID-19. Measured with immunoSEQ multiplex PCR; TCRdb has only the in-frame clones, and not every one. The sample includes approximately 360,000 clones, 85% to 90% of them seen just once. The sequenced sample consisted of peripheral blood. The receptors derive from a man younger than 35 with active or convalescent COVID-19.

The genes are TRBV27 and TRBJ2-1; possibly TRBD2 for D (6 bases). The CDR3 totals 15 residues. The V gene's germline CDR1 is MNHEY and CDR2 SMNVEV (reference sequence). Deletions cut 0 bases from V and 7 bases from J, with 13 bases between. Here the CDR3 reads CASSLSGGPRNEQFF. The DNA for the CDR3 is TGTGCCAGCAGTTTATCGGGAGGCCCCCGGAATGAGCAGTTCTTC.

The V gene is TRBV7-3, the J gene TRBJ1-2; TRBD1 agrees at 8 bases. The V and J ends lost 3 bases and 8 bases, in that order; junction bases with no gene match: 5. The CDR3 contains 13 residues. Germline V CDR1 and CDR2: SGHTA, FQGTGA. The CDR3 DNA reads as TGTGCCAGCAGCTTCTCGGACAGGGACGGCTACACCTTC. Its translation: CASSFSDRDGYTF.

The DNA of the CDR3 is TGCAGCGTTGCCTGGGACACCAAATCTGAAAAACTGTTTTTT. This translates into CSVAWDTKSEKLFF. V and J are TRBV29-1 and TRBJ1-4, with TRBD1 as a possible D gene (6 bases). The CDR3 runs to 14 residues. The germline CDR1 and CDR2 sequences are SQVTM and ANQGSEA. The V end lost 4 bases, the J end lost 7 bases, and 16 bases lay between the germline ends.

V usage is TRBV5-6 and J usage is TRBJ2-2, with D possibly matching TRBD1 (5 bases). The V end lost 0 bases, the J end lost 1 base, and 10 bases lay between the germline ends. The germline V gene has CDR1 SGHDT and CDR2 YYEEEE. The CDR3 consists of 16 residues. Here the CDR3 DNA reads TGTGCCAGCAGCTTGGTGGGGCAGCTGAACACCGGGGAGCTGTTTTTT. As protein: CASSLVGQLNTGELFF.

This clone was counted once. The CDR3 protein is CASSIDFRGTEAFF. CDR3 nucleotide sequence: TGTGCCAGTAGTATAGATTTTAGAGGTACTGAAGCTTTCTTT. The chain joins TRBV19 to TRBJ1-1; no definite D call. Per the germline V gene, CDR1 is LNHDA and CDR2 is SQIVND (reference sequence). V was trimmed by 0 bases and J by 5 bases, leaving 10 bases between them. The CDR3 consists of 14 residues.

V usage is TRBV19 and J usage is TRBJ1-2; 8 bases are a match to TRBD1. The CDR3 consists of 16 residues. Trimming took 3 bases from V and 3 from J; bases not matched to a gene: 9. Per the germline V gene, CDR1 is LNHDA and CDR2 is SQIVND (reference sequence). CDR3 amino acids: CASSMWWQGAYYGYTF. The DNA of the CDR3 is TGTGCCAGTAGTATGTGGTGGCAGGGGGCATACTATGGCTACACCTTC.

The CDR3 bases are TGTGCCAGCACCCGAAACATGAACACTGAAGCTTTCTTT. It yields the protein CASTRNMNTEAFF. J is TRBJ1-1 and V is TRBV7-8; D not certain. V shed 7 bases and J shed 0 bases, with 9 bases lying between them. Germline V CDR1 and CDR2: SGHVS, FQNEAQ. The CDR3 is made up of 13 amino acids.

The chain has TRBV5-6 and TRBJ2-7, with TRBD2 matching 11 bases. The CDR3 has 16 residues. V gave up 0 bases and J gave up 10 bases; unmatched junction bases: 12. Germline V lookup: CDR1 SGHDT, CDR2 YYEEEE. The CDR3 DNA reads TGTGCCAGCAGCTTGGGTAGCGGGGGGGCCCTCTTCGGACAGTACTTC. This codes for CASSLGSGGALFGQYF.

The rearrangement uses TRBV28 and TRBJ1-1; weak D call: TRBD1 (6 bases). This CDR3 spans 16 amino acids. Germline CDR1 is MDHEN and CDR2 is SYDVKM. V lost 4 bases and J lost 0, with 15 bases in between. The CDR3 DNA reads TGTGCCAGCAGTTACCCCCCGGACAGAATGAACACTGAAGCTTTCTTT. Protein sequence: CASSYPPDRMNTEAFF.

J is TRBJ1-6 and V is TRBV7-9; tentatively, D is TRBD1 (6 bases). Germline CDR1 SEHNR, CDR2 FQNEAQ (reference sequence). The V and J ends lost 5 bases and 7 bases respectively, with 15 bases between them. This CDR3 comprises 15 residues. The CDR3 region has the DNA TGTGCCAGCAGCGGCTCGACAGGCCGAAATTCACCCCTCCACTTT. It translates to CASSGSTGRNSPLHF.

This sequence joins TRBV5-1 and TRBJ1-1; 9 nucleotides agree with TRBD1. The CDR3 covers 14 residues. CDR1 is SGHRS, CDR2 YFSETQ, per germline. J gave up 5 bases and V 5 bases, and 7 bases lay outside the gene matches. The CDR3 region is CASSRGQGKTEAFF. The CDR3 nucleotides are TGCGCCAGCAGTCGGGGACAGGGAAAGACTGAAGCTTTCTTT. The variable domain in full, with the rest retrieved from reference TRBV5-1 and TRBJ1-1, is KAGVTQTPRYLIKTRGQQVTLSCSPISGHRSVSWYQQTPGQGLQFLFEYFSETQRNKGNFPGRFSGRQFSNSRSEMNVSTLELGDSALYLCASSRGQGKTEAFFGQGTRLTVV.

The chain carries TRBV19 and TRBJ2-1; the D gene is possibly TRBD2 (5 bases). The germline V gene has CDR1 LNHDA and CDR2 SQIVND (reference sequence). The CDR3 runs to 12 residues. Deletions cut 3 bases from V and 8 bases from J, with 8 bases between. The CDR3: CASSIGVYEQFF. The CDR3 DNA follows: TGTGCCAGTAGTATCGGGGTATATGAGCAGTTCTTC.

The chain recombines TRBV5-1 with TRBJ2-3, with D perhaps matching TRBD1 (5 bases). The V gene lost 4 bases and the J gene lost 2 bases, with 17 bases spanning the gap. Per germline, CDR1 SGHRS and CDR2 YFSETQ. The CDR3 consists of 16 residues. The CDR3 DNA reads as TGCGCCAGCAGCCGAGACGGATCAGGGAACACAGATACGCAGTATTTT. It is translated as CASSRDGSGNTDTQYF.

V usage is TRBV3-1 (or the pseudogene TRBV3-2) and J usage is TRBJ1-2; D possibly corresponds to TRBD1 (5 bases). CDR1 and CDR2 from the germline V gene are LGHDT and YNNKEL (reference sequence). Trimming shortened V by 0 bases and J by 12 bases, and 20 bases separated the two germline ends. The CDR3 runs 15 residues. The CDR3 DNA is TGTGCCAGCAGCCAAGAAGGCCGAAGGGGACTTGGTGACACCTTC. Translating gives CASSQEGRRGLGDTF.

The chain couples TRBV6-6 to TRBJ2-1, with 10 bases aligning to TRBD1. With 5 bases clipped from V and 3 bases from J, the junction kept 1 base outside the gene matches. Germline lookup yields CDR1 MNHNY and CDR2 SVGAGI (reference sequence). This CDR3 spans 14 amino acids. In DNA form, the CDR3 reads TGTGCCAGCAGTAGGGACAGGGGCTACAATGAGCAGTTCTTC. It specifies CASSRDRGYNEQFF.

CDR3 sequence: CASSVDLGTGELFF. For the CDR3, the DNA is TGTGCCAGCAGCGTAGATCTAGGCACCGGGGAGCTGTTTTTT. V usage is TRBV9 and J usage is TRBJ2-2, with D uncertain. This CDR3 spans 14 amino acids. Per the germline V gene, CDR1 is SGDLS and CDR2 is YYNGEE. Trimming took off 0 bases at V and 4 bases at J, with 7 bases between the two ends.

The chain has TRBV7-9 and TRBJ2-7; 8 nucleotides line up with TRBD2. V was clipped by 1 base and J by 0 bases; unmatched bases: 8. The CDR3 loop spans 17 amino acids. Germline CDR1 and CDR2: SEHNR and FQNEAQ (reference sequence). The CDR3, as DNA: TGTGCCAGCAGCTTAGGTGGTAGCGGGGCCTACTCCTACGAGCAGTACTTC. It encodes CASSLGGSGAYSYEQYF. Full variable domain (missing parts from reference TRBV7-9 and TRBJ2-7): DTGVSQNPRHKITKRGQNVTFRCDPISEHNRLYWYRQTLGQGPEFLTYFQNEAQLEKSRLLSDRFSAERPKGSFSTLEIQRTEQGDSAMYLCASSLGGSGAYSYEQYFGPGTRLTVT.

This chain joins TRBV13 and TRBJ2-1, with TRBD1 identical over 8 bases. Germline V gene data show CDR1 as PRHDT and CDR2 as FYEKMQ (reference sequence). Trimming cost V 4 bases and J 2 bases; bases outside gene matches: 4. This CDR3 is built from 15 residues. CDR3 region: CASSSSGGAYNEQFF. For the CDR3, the DNA is TGTGCCAGCAGCTCCTCAGGGGGCGCCTACAATGAGCAGTTCTTC.

The chain combines TRBV7-8 with TRBJ2-3; D is unclear. V was clipped by 4 bases and J by 5 bases, with 13 bases between them. In germline, CDR1 is SGHVS, CDR2 FQNEAQ. CDR3 length: 14 residues. DNA for the CDR3: TGTGCCAGCAGCTCCCCTCGGGTCCAAGATACGCAGTATTTT. Translating it yields CASSSPRVQDTQYF.

The chain carries TRBV27 and TRBJ2-7; 8 nucleotides align to TRBD2. Germline-derived CDR1 and CDR2 are MNHEY and SMNVEV (reference sequence). Trimming took 4 bases from V and 2 from J; bases not matched to a gene: 13. This CDR3 is 17 amino acids long. The CDR3 nucleotides are TGTGCCAGCAGTTCCCCCCCTCTGGCGGGGGGTACCTACGAGCAGTACTTC. This gives the protein CASSSPPLAGGTYEQYF.